This T cell receptor (beta chain) is from a study of shared clonotypes between healthy human individuals. Looking at the study overall: A few men and a couple of women, aged 18 to 49, were donors.

Sequenced by immunoSEQ multiplex PCR; TCRdb stores in-frame clones only, minus some. The top ten clones hold 1% to 1.5% of a sample with around 2,000,000 clones, about 95% of them seen once. CD8 cells classed as naive were CD45RO-negative and positively selected for CCR7, excluding terminally differentiated effector memory CD45RA+ cells. V was pared by 5 bases and J by 0 bases, with 14 bases between. The CDR3 is 16 residues long. Germline V CDR1 and CDR2: MNHEY, SMNVEV (reference sequence). The chain links TRBV27 to TRBJ2-1; D is unresolved. This sequence was found in a man between 18 and 29 years old in good health. Sequencing was done on a sample of naive CD8+ T cells sorted from blood. This CDR3 is CASSPLPRSSYNEQFF. The DNA for the CDR3 is TGTGCCAGCAGTCCCCTTCCTCGGAGCTCCTACAATGAGCAGTTCTTC.